One and the same sample provided the 24 T cell receptor beta chains below, sequenced in a study of blood T cell repertoires in COVID-19. The method was immunoSEQ multiplex PCR; TCRdb's version includes in-frame clones alone and lacks a portion of them. The table includes just over 150,000 clones, 80% to 95% detected once. The source material was peripheral blood. The source is a man aged 30 to 45 with COVID-19, enrolled during active disease.

V usage is TRBV6-5 and J usage is TRBJ2-7; tentatively, D is TRBD2 (7 bases). The CDR3 contains 15 residues. Trimming left V 7 bases short and J 5 bases short, with 21 bases between. From germline, CDR1 is MNHEY and CDR2 SVGAGI. As DNA, the CDR3 is TGTGCCAGCACCCGACGAGGGGGGGTTATGGACGAGCAGTACTTC. This sequence encodes CASTRRGGVMDEQYF.

The gene calls are TRBV6-5 and TRBJ2-5; maybe TRBD1 (5 bases). CDR1 is MNHEY, CDR2 SVGAGI, per germline. The CDR3 runs 14 residues. V shed 0 bases and J shed 5 bases, with 10 bases lying between them. DNA of the CDR3: TGTGCCAGCAGTTACTCATGGGGCACGGAGACCCAGTACTTC. Protein: CASSYSWGTETQYF.

The chain employs TRBV9 and TRBJ2-7; D is possibly TRBD1 (5 bases). The germline CDR1 and CDR2 sequences are SGDLS and YYNGEE. The CDR3 totals 14 residues. Trimming left V 2 bases short and J 3 bases short, with 12 bases between. This chain's CDR3 is CASSVSGNDYEQYF. For the CDR3, the DNA is TGTGCCAGCAGCGTCTCAGGGAATGACTACGAGCAGTACTTC.

The chain employs TRBV27 and TRBJ1-1, with TRBD1 identical over 9 bases. From germline, CDR1 is MNHEY and CDR2 SMNVEV (reference sequence). The CDR3 covers 15 residues. V lost 5 bases and J lost 1; bases outside the gene matches: 5. The CDR3 DNA reads as TGTGCCAGCAGTCCACAGGGGGCGACGAACACTGAAGCTTTCTTT. It codes for CASSPQGATNTEAFF.

The chain employs TRBV6-5 and TRBJ1-5; 9 nucleotides align to TRBD1. Trimming at V came to 4 bases and at J to 7 bases, leaving 11 bases not matched to a gene. The CDR3 has 16 amino acids. The germline V gene encodes CDR1 MNHEY and CDR2 SVGAGI. The CDR3 DNA reads TGTGCCAGCAGTTGCCGAGACAGGGGGTCGGCGCAGCCCCAGCATTTT. It specifies CASSCRDRGSAQPQHF.

The count of this clone is one. V usage is TRBV5-1 and J usage is TRBJ1-6; the D is unclear. Germline CDR1 SGHRS, CDR2 YFSETQ. The CDR3 extends over 16 amino acids. Trimming shortened V by 4 bases and J by 7 bases, and 18 bases separated the two germline ends. CDR3 sequence: CASSPGGWAQNSPLHF. CDR3 nucleotide sequence: TGCGCCAGCAGCCCTGGCGGGTGGGCCCAAAATTCACCCCTCCACTTT.

The chain couples TRBV27 to TRBJ2-2; 9 nucleotides match TRBD2. After removal of 1 base from V and 5 bases from J, the junction contained 8 bases not matched to a gene. The CDR3 is 17 amino acids. CDR1 is MNHEY and CDR2 is SMNVEV in the germline V gene (reference sequence). The CDR3 DNA follows: TGTGCCAGCAGTTTATTGCTAGCGGGATCGGGTACCGGGGAGCTGTTTTTT. This gives the protein CASSLLLAGSGTGELFF.

The rearrangement joins TRBV7-2 to TRBJ1-5; 7 nucleotides align to TRBD1. The CDR3 spans 14 residues. Germline-derived CDR1 and CDR2 are SGHTA and FQGNSA. J was trimmed by 3 bases and V by 4 bases; bases with no gene match: 3. The DNA for the CDR3 is TGTGCCAGCAGCTACGACAGGGACAATCAGCCCCAGCATTTT. It translates to CASSYDRDNQPQHF.

This rearrangement joins TRBV7-3 to TRBJ1-1; a weak D match, TRBD1 (5 bases). The V gene's germline CDR1 is SGHTA and CDR2 FQGTGA. The ends were cut back, 3 bases at V and 1 base at J, with 12 bases in the middle. This CDR3 has 15 amino acids. CDR3 amino acids: CASSLGGIQNTEAFF. CDR3 in DNA: TGTGCCAGCAGCTTGGGGGGTATACAGAACACTGAAGCTTTCTTT.

This chain joins TRBV29-1 and TRBJ1-1, with 8 bases that match TRBD1. In germline, CDR1 is SQVTM, CDR2 ANQGSEA. V lost 2 bases and J lost 4; bases outside the gene matches: 12. The CDR3 extends over 16 amino acids. CDR3 bases: TGCAGCGTTGAAAGGTGGCGGGCAGGGGGCGCCACTGAAGCTTTCTTT. This codes for CSVERWRAGGATEAFF.

The chain links TRBV15 to TRBJ1-2, with D uncertain. The length of the CDR3 is 15 residues. Germline CDR1 is LNHNV and CDR2 is YYDKDF (reference sequence). The germline V and J ends were trimmed by 3 bases and 4 bases, with 15 bases remaining between them. CDR3 sequence reads: CATSSLLGTGYGYTF. The DNA for the CDR3 is TGTGCCACCAGCAGTCTGCTCGGTACTGGCTATGGCTACACCTTC.

The V and J genes are TRBV19 and TRBJ2-7; D is perhaps TRBD1 (6 bases). Between the trimmed V and J ends, which lost 5 bases and 0 bases, there was a span of 20 bases. CDR1 LNHDA and CDR2 SQIVND come from the germline V gene (reference sequence). This CDR3 is built from 17 residues. The CDR3 here is CASSSLLRDTNSYEQYF. The CDR3 DNA reads as TGTGCCAGTAGTTCACTTCTCCGGGACACCAACTCCTACGAGCAGTACTTC.

This clone was seen only once. The rearrangement joins TRBV7-9 to TRBJ1-5; TRBD1 aligns across 7 bases. V was clipped by 3 bases and J by 1 base; unmatched bases: 15. This CDR3 region has 19 residues. Germline-derived CDR1 and CDR2 are SEHNR and FQNEAQ (reference sequence). The CDR3 sequence: CASSFVQGQLGGSNQPQHF. As DNA, the CDR3 is TGTGCCAGCAGCTTCGTACAGGGACAGCTCGGTGGGAGCAATCAGCCCCAGCATTTT.

This sequence joins TRBV11-1 and TRBJ2-7, with D possibly TRBD1 on 5 matching bases. CDR1 is SGHAT, CDR2 FQDESV, per germline (reference sequence). This CDR3 contains 12 residues. The ends were cut back, 2 bases at V and 4 bases at J, with 6 bases in the middle. CDR3 sequence reads: CASSLRGYEQYF. In nucleotides, the CDR3 is TGTGCCAGCAGCTTAAGGGGTTACGAGCAGTACTTC. The entire variable domain, with the rest obtained from reference TRBV11-1 and TRBJ2-7, is as follows: EAEVAQSPRYKITEKSQAVAFWCDPISGHATLYWYRQILGQGPELLVQFQDESVVDDSQLPKDRFSAERLKGVDSTLKIQPAELGDSAMYLCASSLRGYEQYFGPGTRLTVT.

This clone has a single count. Relative to the germline gene, one junction end is altered; a read error may explain this. V and J are TRBV7-9 and TRBJ2-5; tentatively, D is TRBD2 (5 bases). Germline V gene data show CDR1 as SEHNR and CDR2 as FQNEAQ (reference sequence). The CDR3 contains 14 residues. CDR3 DNA: TGTGCCAGCAGCTTAGTAAGTCGAGCGGACCTTAAACACTTC. Its protein product is CASSLVSRADLKHF.

This chain uses TRBV12-3 or TRBV12-4 with TRBJ2-1; no clear D gene. The CDR3 covers 13 residues. Deletions cut 4 bases from V and 7 bases from J, with 11 bases between. For the CDR3, the DNA is TGTGCCAGCAGTTCCGCCCTAGAAAATGAGCAGTTCTTC. As protein: CASSSALENEQFF.

The rearrangement joins TRBV29-1 to TRBJ2-1; a possible D gene is TRBD2 (5 bases). Germline V lookup: CDR1 SQVTM, CDR2 ANQGSEA. V lost 5 bases and J 8 bases, leaving 10 bases between the germline ends. This CDR3 has 11 residues. The CDR3: CSVQKDYEQFF. The CDR3 DNA reads TGCAGCGTTCAAAAGGACTATGAGCAGTTCTTC.

The rearrangement joins TRBV18 to TRBJ1-3; D perhaps matches TRBD1 (5 bases). The germline gives CDR1 KGHSH, CDR2 LQKENI. This CDR3 has 16 amino acids. Trimming cost V 0 bases and J 0 bases, with 9 bases left between them. The CDR3 here is CASSPPGALSGNTIYF. For the CDR3, the DNA is TGTGCCAGCTCACCACCTGGGGCGCTCTCTGGAAACACCATATATTTT.

This clone was recorded a few times. The chain is built from TRBV19 and TRBJ2-7, with D possibly TRBD1 on 6 matching bases. In germline, CDR1 is LNHDA, CDR2 SQIVND (reference sequence). The CDR3 contains 15 residues. V lost 3 bases, J lost 1 base, and 13 bases lay in between. The CDR3 DNA follows: TGTGCCAGTAGTATTGGGGGCTGGGGGTCCTACGAGCAGTACTTC. Its translation: CASSIGGWGSYEQYF.

The chain combines TRBV29-1 with TRBJ2-6; maybe TRBD1 (6 bases). The CDR3 runs to 14 residues. Germline V CDR1 and CDR2: SQVTM, ANQGSEA. V gave up 5 bases and J gave up 2 bases, with 10 bases separating them. As DNA, the CDR3 is TGCAGCGTTTACCGACAGGCTGGGGCCAACGTCCTGACTTTC. Translated: CSVYRQAGANVLTF.

This chain connects TRBV7-3 to TRBJ1-1; no definite D call. Per the germline V gene, CDR1 is SGHTA and CDR2 is FQGTGA. V was pared by 0 bases and J by 3 bases, with 20 bases between. CDR3 length equals 18 residues. CDR3 DNA sequence: TGTGCCAGCAGCTTAACATCTGCGGGGTTGTTTTCGGACACTGAAGCTTTCTTT. It translates to CASSLTSAGLFSDTEAFF.

Comments on this clone: The junction shows a germline mismatch at one end, possibly a read error. The chain couples TRBV7-3 to TRBJ2-1; 8 positions match TRBD2. CDR3 size: 15 residues. Germline-derived CDR1 and CDR2 are SGHTA and FQGTGA. CDR3 nucleotide sequence: TGTGCCAGCAGCCTAACTAGCGGAACTTACAATGAGCAGTTCTTC. Amino acid sequence: CASSLTSGTYNEQFF.

This clone was seen only a few times. The J gene is TRBJ1-1, the V gene TRBV7-9; tentatively, D is TRBD1 (5 bases). In germline, CDR1 is SEHNR, CDR2 FQNEAQ (reference sequence). CDR3 length: 13 amino acids. V was cut by 8 bases and J by 1 base, with 11 bases left in between. DNA for the CDR3: TGTGCCAGCTGCCGACAGCAGAACACTGAAGCTTTCTTT. Translation gives CASCRQQNTEAFF.

V gene TRBV9 combines with J gene TRBJ2-1; a weak D match, TRBD2 (6 bases). The germline CDR1 and CDR2 sequences are SGDLS and YYNGEE. The CDR3 contains 15 residues. V was clipped by 1 base and J by 7 bases, with 15 bases between them. DNA for the CDR3: TGTGCCAGCAGCGTAACTAGCAAGAGGATGAATGAGCAGTTCTTC. This encodes CASSVTSKRMNEQFF.